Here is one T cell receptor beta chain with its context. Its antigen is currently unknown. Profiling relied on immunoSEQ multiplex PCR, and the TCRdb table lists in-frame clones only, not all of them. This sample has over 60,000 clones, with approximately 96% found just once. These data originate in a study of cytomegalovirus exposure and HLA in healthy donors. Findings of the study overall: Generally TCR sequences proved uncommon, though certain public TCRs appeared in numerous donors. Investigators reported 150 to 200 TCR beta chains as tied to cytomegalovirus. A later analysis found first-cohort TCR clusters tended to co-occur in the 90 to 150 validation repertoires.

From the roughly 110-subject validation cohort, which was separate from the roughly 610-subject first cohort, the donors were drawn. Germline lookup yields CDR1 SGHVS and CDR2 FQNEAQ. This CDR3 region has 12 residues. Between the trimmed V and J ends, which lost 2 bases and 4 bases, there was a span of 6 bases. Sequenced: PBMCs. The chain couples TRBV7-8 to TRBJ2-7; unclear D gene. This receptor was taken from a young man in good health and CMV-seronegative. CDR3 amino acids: CASSLTEYEQYF. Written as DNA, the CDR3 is TGTGCCAGCAGCTTAACAGAGTACGAGCAGTACTTC.